This TCR beta chain came from a study of neurological immune-mediated disorders. Study conclusions and caveats: Phylogenetic grouping assigned the repertoires of 18 of 34 multiple sclerosis patients to one related-CDR3 cluster, which constitutes a possible signature. Sharing of CDR3 amino acid sequences among expanded clones across subjects was absent, suggesting private repertoires in all groups.

2 million unsorted PBMCs were stored in RNAlater at -80 °C before RNA extraction. At least ten counts were recorded for this clonotype. The antigen remains undetermined. V shed 4 bases, J shed 8 bases, and the junction held 19 bases outside the gene matches. Germline V lookup: CDR1 LGHNA, CDR2 YSLEER. This CDR3 comprises 17 residues. Every sequencing run produced over 160 million TCR-beta sequences that came from 15-18 subjects. MiXCR was run by TCRdb on the 5' RACE reads, yielding one entry per CDR3 protein. The sample has 100,000 to 150,000 distinct CDR3 sequences, approximately 3.2% seen once. Sample: PBMCs. J is TRBJ1-1 and V is TRBV4-3, with TRBD1 matching 7 bases. This TCR derives from a woman younger than 45 with multiple sclerosis. CDR3 sequence (DNA): TGCGCCAGCAGCCTTCGGACAGGAGGCCAACTGGTCTCGGAAGCTTTCTTT. Translation gives CASSLRTGGQLVSEAFF.